This is a list of T cell receptor beta chains from one sample in a study of OX40 agonist ivuxolimab in advanced cancers. Assay used: immunoSEQ multiplex PCR; TCRdb lists only in-frame clones, some missing. The sample has 60,000 to 65,000 clones; about 91% are singletons. Specimen: CD4+ or CD8+ T cells sorted from blood, collected in a trial of the OX40 agonist ivuxolimab. Receptors originate from an adult with an advanced solid tumor such as melanoma, head and neck, liver or kidney cancer. Each CDR3 is given with its conserved first and last residue. Fields, in order: CDR3 protein, CDR3 DNA, V gene, J gene, clone size, D gene, CDR3 length. A D gene is named only where the DNA matches it firmly. Clone size, where shown, is once, few, many, or a class for clones that have expanded.

CASSTSGGRGYEQYF	TGCGCCAGCAGCACCTCAGGGGGTCGAGGCTACGAGCAGTACTTC	TRBV4-1	TRBJ2-7	NA	TRBD1	15
CASSTGPSSYEQYF	TGTGCCAGCAGTACAGGGCCCTCTTCCTACGAGCAGTACTTC	TRBV6-1	TRBJ2-7	many	NA	14
CASSWGGSGTGELFF	TGTGCCAGCAGTTGGGGGGGATCGGGCACCGGGGAGCTGTTTTTT	TRBV27	TRBJ2-2	NA	TRBD2	15
CASSVTPTGPYQETQYF	TGTGCCAGCAGTGTAACCCCGACAGGGCCGTACCAAGAGACCCAGTACTTC	TRBV2	TRBJ2-5	NA	TRBD1	17
CASQQGSGNTIYF	TGCGCCAGCCAACAGGGCTCTGGAAACACCATATATTTT	TRBV5-1	TRBJ1-3	NA	NA	13
CASSHQGFFSYEQYF	TGTGCCAGCAGTCACCAGGGATTTTTCTCCTACGAGCAGTACTTC	TRBV6-1	TRBJ2-7	NA	NA	15
CASSLEGVPEAFF	TGTGCCAGCAGCTTGGAGGGGGTCCCTGAAGCTTTCTTT	TRBV5-6	TRBJ1-1	NA	NA	13
CASSLGRRGGSYEQYF	TGTGCCAGCAGTTTGGGAAGGCGGGGGGGTTCCTACGAGCAGTACTTC	TRBV27	TRBJ2-7	NA	TRBD2	16
CASSLGDTREQYF	TGTGCCAGCAGCTTAGGGGACACCCGGGAGCAGTACTTC	TRBV7-9	TRBJ2-7	once	NA	13
CASSPQERAGLAGGWHTGELFF	TGTGCCAGCAGTCCTCAGGAAAGGGCAGGACTAGCGGGAGGTTGGCACACCGGGGAGCTGTTTTTT	TRBV27	TRBJ2-2	NA	TRBD2	22
CASSAGLTYNEQFF	TGCGCCAGCAGCGCGGGACTCACTTACAATGAGCAGTTCTTC	TRBV5-1	TRBJ2-1	NA	NA	14
CASSTDRTGTTNTGELFF	TGTGCCAGTAGTACAGACCGAACCGGGACTACGAACACCGGGGAGCTGTTTTTT	TRBV19	TRBJ2-2	NA	TRBD2	18
CASSQDVGVSYEQYF	TGCGCCAGCAGCCAAGATGTCGGGGTGTCCTACGAGCAGTACTTC	TRBV4-1	TRBJ2-7	NA	NA	15
CASNLGEVELFF	TGTGCCAGCAACCTAGGAGAAGTGGAGCTGTTTTTT	TRBV2	TRBJ2-2	NA	NA	12
CASSISGRGYEQYF	TGTGCCAGTAGTATTTCTGGCAGGGGTTACGAGCAGTACTTC	TRBV19	TRBJ2-7	NA	NA	14
CATVVEVGTGELFF	TGTGCCACCGTGGTCGAGGTGGGCACCGGGGAGCTGTTTTTT	TRBV2	TRBJ2-2	NA	NA	14
CASSQSRSLGTQYF	TGTGCCAGCAGCCAATCCAGGTCCCTGGGTACGCAGTATTTT	TRBV14	TRBJ2-3	once	NA	14
CASSLGSGTGELFF	TGTGCCAGCAGCTTGGGGAGCGGCACCGGGGAGCTGTTTTTT	TRBV5-4	TRBJ2-2	once	NA	14
CASSEDTEAFF	TGTGCCAGCAGTGAAGACACTGAAGCTTTCTTT	TRBV6-1	TRBJ1-1	NA	NA	11
CASTQDYSGNTIYF	TGCGCCAGCACCCAAGATTACTCTGGAAACACCATATATTTT	TRBV5-1	TRBJ1-3	NA	NA	14
CASTTRGSKTSYNEQFF	TGTGCCAGCACCACCAGGGGTTCGAAAACCTCCTACAATGAGCAGTTCTTC	TRBV6-4	TRBJ2-1	NA	NA	17
CATLTETSYEQYF	TGTGCCACCCTGACAGAGACCTCCTACGAGCAGTACTTC	TRBV2	TRBJ2-7	few	NA	13
CASSHTGATIYEQYF	TGCGCCAGCAGCCATACAGGGGCCACGATCTACGAGCAGTACTTC	TRBV5-1	TRBJ2-7	once	TRBD1	15
CASRTMTGLNTEAFF	TGTGCCAGCAGAACAATGACAGGGTTGAACACTGAAGCTTTCTTT	TRBV28	TRBJ1-1	NA	TRBD1	15
CASSLALAGRVQPQHF	TGTGCCAGCAGCTTAGCGCTGGCAGGGCGAGTTCAGCCCCAGCATTTT	TRBV7-8	TRBJ1-5	NA	NA	16
CASSLGQTNEKLFF	TGTGCCAGCAGCTTAGGGCAGACTAATGAAAAACTGTTTTTT	TRBV7-9	TRBJ1-4	NA	NA	14
CASSGSGLGYEQYF	TGTGCCAGCAGTGGGTCAGGTTTGGGGTACGAGCAGTACTTC	TRBV27	TRBJ2-7	NA	NA	14
CASSLAWGATEAFF	TGTGCCAGCAGCTTGGCCTGGGGGGCTACTGAAGCTTTCTTT	TRBV5-5	TRBJ1-1	NA	NA	14
CASSLGANNEQFF	TGTGCCAGCAGTTTAGGGGCAAACAATGAGCAGTTCTTC	TRBV27	TRBJ2-1	NA	NA	13
CASGAGPAYEQYF	TGTGCCAGTGGGGCAGGTCCTGCCTACGAGCAGTACTTC	TRBV19	TRBJ2-7	NA	NA	13
CASSSSGGRTEAFF	TGTGCCAGCAGCTCCTCAGGGGGACGGACTGAAGCTTTCTTT	TRBV7-8	TRBJ1-1	NA	TRBD1	14
CAISEGSPAYEQYF	TGTGCCATCAGTGAAGGATCCCCAGCCTACGAGCAGTACTTC	TRBV10-3	TRBJ2-7	NA	NA	14
CASSAEGISGRRNQPQHF	TGTGCCAGCAGCGCCGAGGGCATAAGCGGGCGACGCAATCAGCCCCAGCATTTT	TRBV7-9	TRBJ1-5	NA	NA	18
CASSQETGSTQPQHF	TGCGCCAGCAGCCAAGAAACAGGGTCCACTCAGCCCCAGCATTTT	TRBV4-1	TRBJ1-5	once	NA	15
CASSSTQGGVGKETQYF	TGTGCCAGCAGCTCGACACAGGGGGGAGTGGGCAAAGAGACCCAGTACTTC	TRBV5-6	TRBJ2-5	NA	TRBD1	17